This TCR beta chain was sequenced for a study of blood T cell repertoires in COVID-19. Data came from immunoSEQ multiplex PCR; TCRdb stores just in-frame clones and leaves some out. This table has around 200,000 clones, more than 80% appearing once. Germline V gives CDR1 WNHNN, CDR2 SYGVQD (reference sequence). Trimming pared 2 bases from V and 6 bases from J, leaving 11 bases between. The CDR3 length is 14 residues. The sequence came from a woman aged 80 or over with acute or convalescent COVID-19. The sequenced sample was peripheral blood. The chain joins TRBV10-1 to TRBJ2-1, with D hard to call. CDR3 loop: CASSEDLSVNEQFF. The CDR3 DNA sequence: TGCGCCAGCAGTGAGGACTTAAGCGTCAATGAGCAGTTCTTC.